This T cell receptor (beta chain) was documented in a study of PD-L1 blockade in urothelial cancer. Study information: Analyzed time points were 3 weeks (second dose) and 6 weeks after therapy began.

Spiking each PCR with synthetic TCR analog templates was performed. Measured with immunoSEQ multiplex PCR; TCRdb has only the in-frame clones, and not every one. This table holds some 65,000 clones, 80% to 85% found once. V was shortened by 3 bases and J by 4 bases, with 21 bases between the two germline ends. The germline gives CDR1 SGHTA, CDR2 FQGNSA. The CDR3 length is 17 residues. Specified time point: pretreatment peripheral blood. The diagnosis in patients was locally advanced or metastatic urothelial carcinoma. The receptor was derived from a man between 65 and 80 years old with urothelial cancer. Sequenced material: PBMCs, taken around atezolizumab (anti-PD-L1) treatment. The rearrangement links TRBV7-2 to TRBJ1-1; D not resolved. CDR3 amino acids: CASSFLLRAQSGTEAFF. DNA for the CDR3: TGTGCCAGCAGCTTCCTCTTGAGGGCCCAGTCGGGCACTGAAGCTTTCTTT. Filled out from reference TRBV7-2 and TRBJ1-1, the complete variable domain reads GAGVSQSPSNKVTEKGKDVELRCDPISGHTALYWYRQSLGQGLEFLIYFQGNSAPDKSGLPSDRFSAERTGGSVSTLTIQRTQQEDSAVYLCASSFLLRAQSGTEAFFGQGTRLTVV.